Listed below are T cell receptor beta chains from one sample, sequenced in a study of blood T cell repertoires in COVID-19. TCRdb keeps only in-frame clones here, not all; method: immunoSEQ multiplex PCR. This table holds some 110,000 clones, around 84% found once. Sample: peripheral blood. These receptors came from a woman aged 80 or over with acute or convalescent COVID-19. Each CDR3 is given with its conserved first and last residue. Where a row states a size, it is once, few, many or the class of an expanded clone; other rows omit it.

v_gene	abundance	j_gene	CDR3aa
TRBV28	.	TRBJ2-7	CASSPGGKSYEQYF
TRBV14	.	TRBJ1-2	CASSQDRGFGYTF
TRBV18	.	TRBJ2-7	CASSGTGSSYEQYF
TRBV5-1	.	TRBJ2-5	CASSDPGAEETQYF
TRBV5-1	.	TRBJ1-1	CASSLAVSGVSTEAFF
TRBV28	.	TRBJ1-1	CASSSHEGTEAFF
TRBV27	few	TRBJ1-4	CASSLWPNEKLFF
TRBV28	once	TRBJ1-5	CASTLRSLGDQPQHF
TRBV19	.	TRBJ2-7	CASSRGLAYEQYF
TRBV5-4	.	TRBJ2-5	CASSRDRETQYF
TRBV4-1	.	TRBJ2-2	CASSRTRDRGTGELFF
TRBV5-1	.	TRBJ2-3	CASSLASGADTQYF
TRBV11-2	.	TRBJ2-7	CASSAYSGTSGPSSYEQYF
TRBV15	few	TRBJ2-2	CATSPTGNTGELFF
TRBV2	.	TRBJ2-3	CASSDSGSGRAQYF
TRBV2	.	TRBJ2-2	CASSGQGTRELFF
TRBV5-4	.	TRBJ2-3	CASSFATNTDTQYF
TRBV6-4	.	TRBJ2-6	CASSGGNGANVLTF
TRBV24-1	.	TRBJ1-1	CATSASGTGGTEAFF
TRBV6-6	.	TRBJ1-3	CASSYSEGNTIYF
TRBV5-1	.	TRBJ2-1	CASAGGWDEQFF
TRBV6-6	once	TRBJ2-7	CASSYSSAEGYEQYF
TRBV9	once	TRBJ2-2	CASSVGGSPNTGELFF
TRBV6-5	.	TRBJ2-2	CASSRGTGELFF
TRBV6-5	.	TRBJ1-2	CASSYSSRNYGYTF
TRBV15	.	TRBJ1-5	CATSRFPGGNQPQHF
TRBV6-6	.	TRBJ2-7	CATSQYRGSYEQYF
TRBV2	.	TRBJ1-4	CASSDNRGNEKLFF
TRBV7-2	.	TRBJ2-1	CASSLDGTASYNEQFF
TRBV7-6	.	TRBJ1-1	CASSLQGGEAFF
TRBV5-5	.	TRBJ2-4	CASSSGQALNIQYF
TRBV6-4	.	TRBJ2-2	CASSDSMRQGFSNTGELFF
TRBV2	few	TRBJ1-5	CASSEAFSLGAGISNQPQHF
TRBV27	.	TRBJ2-1	CASRAGGVNNEQFF
TRBV9	once	TRBJ1-2	CASSPQGQGPFHGYTF
TRBV19	.	TRBJ2-2	CASSPRGKNTGELFF
TRBV5-5	.	TRBJ2-1	CASSFGLAGYNEQFF
TRBV10-3	.	TRBJ2-5	CAISESQQETQYF
TRBV5-1	.	TRBJ2-5	CASSLEGGRETQYF
TRBV9	.	TRBJ2-1	CASSVGAGALFF
TRBV5-1	few	TRBJ2-7	CASSLAPPGQGHGEQYF
TRBV11-2	.	TRBJ1-1	CASSVDRVNTEAFF
TRBV19	.	TRBJ2-3	CASSMSTGTLSTDTQYF
TRBV5-1	.	TRBJ2-1	CASSSTGTRDNEQFF
TRBV7-7	.	TRBJ2-7	CASSFTGVHEQYF
TRBV7-7	.	TRBJ2-1	CASSLVGGGDEQFF
TRBV5-1	.	TRBJ1-3	CASSDRSSGNTIYF
TRBV5-6	.	TRBJ2-1	CASSFFRTSGYNEQFF
TRBV24-1	.	TRBJ1-6	CATSDRPGQINSPLHF
TRBV5-1	.	TRBJ2-1	CASSEQPGSYNEQFF
TRBV5-1	once	TRBJ2-2	CASSARTGVDTGELFF
TRBV28	.	TRBJ2-5	CASSQQGLQTQYF
TRBV6-2/TRBV6-3	.	TRBJ1-2	CASSRPSANYGYTF
TRBV7-2	.	TRBJ2-2	CASSRLAGVRTGELFF
TRBV5-1	.	TRBJ2-3	CASSLDQIEDTQYF
TRBV6-4	.	TRBJ1-4	CASSGQGAREKLFF
TRBV24-1	.	TRBJ2-1	CATSDPGTGGYNEQFF
TRBV2	.	TRBJ2-1	CASSELAGVFSEQFF
TRBV29-1	once	TRBJ2-5	CSVDRVMQTQYF